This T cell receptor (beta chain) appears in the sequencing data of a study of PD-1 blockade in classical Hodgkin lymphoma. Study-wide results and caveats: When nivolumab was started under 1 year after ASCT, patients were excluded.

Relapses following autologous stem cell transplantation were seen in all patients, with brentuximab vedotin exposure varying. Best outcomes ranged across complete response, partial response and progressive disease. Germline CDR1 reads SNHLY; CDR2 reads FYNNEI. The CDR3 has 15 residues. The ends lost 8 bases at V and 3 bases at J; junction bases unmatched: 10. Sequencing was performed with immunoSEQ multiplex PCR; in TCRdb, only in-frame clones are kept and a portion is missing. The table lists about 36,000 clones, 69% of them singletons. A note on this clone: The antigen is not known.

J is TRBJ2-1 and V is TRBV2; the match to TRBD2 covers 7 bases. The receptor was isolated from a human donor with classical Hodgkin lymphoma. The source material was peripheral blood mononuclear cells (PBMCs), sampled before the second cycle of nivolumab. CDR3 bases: TGTGCCAGCGACTCCCTAGCGGATTTCTACAATGAGCAGTTCTTC. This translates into CASDSLADFYNEQFF.